This T cell receptor (delta chain) was found in a study of gamma-delta T cells after stem cell transplantation. Only a few counts were recorded for this clone. TCRdb attributes to this sequence the protein of a much larger clone, which differs from the DNA translation at residue 15; a read error is likely, and the protein displayed is translated from the DNA. CDR1 and CDR2 (germline): GEAIGNYY, EKD. J lost 9 bases, V lost 2 bases, and 29 bases had no gene match. The CDR3 contains 20 residues. TCRdb re-processed the RT-PCR reads using CATT. The table shows under 6,500 delta-chain clones, with 1.9% occurring only once.

The receptor's source is a human donor. It is not recorded whose cells these are; they may come from a transplant donor. The chain uses TRDV2 and TRDJ1; 7 bases agree with TRDD3. Sequenced input: gamma-delta T cells. The CDR3 region is CACDSLAALGINPGEDELIF. CDR3 in DNA: TGTGCCTGTGACAGTTTAGCCGCACTGGGGATCAACCCGGGTGAGGACGAACTCATCTTT.